What follows is one T cell receptor (beta chain) and its context. Its antigen is unidentified. This entry belongs to a study of T cells in Graves' hyperthyroidism and ophthalmopathy. General study results and limits: Most expanded thyroid clonotypes above 0.001 recurred in blood. Separating ophthalmopathy from stable hyperthyroidism was achieved by a 13 V-J model.

Among the patients, aged 18 to 65, hyperthyroidism was newly diagnosed and had lasted under 2 months. A patient was excluded if there was uncontrolled infection, other autoimmune disease, pregnancy or lactation. TCR beta CDR3 regions were amplified from RNA transcripts. Researchers ran a first-round RT-PCR on the TCR CDR3 using the HTBI primer set. Using its own MiXCR run on the multiplex PCR reads, TCRdb lists one record per CDR3 protein. The sample contains about 610,000 distinct CDR3 sequences, 35% to 55% of which appear only once. Looked up from germline, CDR1 is DFQATT and CDR2 is SNEGSKA (reference sequence). This CDR3 has 14 amino acids. Trimming removed 6 bases from V and 1 base from J; junction bases left unmatched: 6.

The sequenced sample was peripheral blood or thyroid tissue (not recorded which). The rearrangement joins TRBV20-1 to TRBJ2-3; TRBD1 agrees at 8 bases. The source is a woman between 18 and 30 years old with Graves' hyperthyroidism. In DNA, the CDR3 is TGCAGTGCCGAAGGGACAGGAGGCACAGATACGCAGTATTTT. It codes for CSAEGTGGTDTQYF.